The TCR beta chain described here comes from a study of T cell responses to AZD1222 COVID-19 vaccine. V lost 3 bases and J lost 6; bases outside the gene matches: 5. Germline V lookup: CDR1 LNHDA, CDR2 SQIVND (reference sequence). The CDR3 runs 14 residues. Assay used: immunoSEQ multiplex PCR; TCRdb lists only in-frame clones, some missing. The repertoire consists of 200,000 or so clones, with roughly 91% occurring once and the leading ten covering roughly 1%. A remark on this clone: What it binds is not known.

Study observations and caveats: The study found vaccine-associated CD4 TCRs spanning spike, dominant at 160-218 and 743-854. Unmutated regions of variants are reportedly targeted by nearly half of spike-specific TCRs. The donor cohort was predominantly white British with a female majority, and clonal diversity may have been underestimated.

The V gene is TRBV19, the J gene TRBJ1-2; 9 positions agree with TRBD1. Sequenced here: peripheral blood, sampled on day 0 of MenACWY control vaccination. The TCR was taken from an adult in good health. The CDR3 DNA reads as TGTGCCAGTAGTATTGGGACAGGGTTGGATGGCTACACCTTC. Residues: CASSIGTGLDGYTF.